These 11 T cell receptor beta chains share one sample of origin, sequenced in a study of shared clonotypes between healthy human individuals. TCRdb's copy holds only in-frame clones and misses some; the assay was immunoSEQ multiplex PCR. The top ten hold 0.37% of the sample, which has about 2.3 million clones, around 90% seen once. Sequenced input: naive CD4+ T cells from PBMCs. Documented subset: CD45RA+ positively selected. The origin of the receptors is a man aged 18-30 years in good health. Some clones in this sample may be carry-over from other donors' samples.

The chain carries TRBV5-1 and TRBJ1-2; TRBD1 is a possible D gene (5 bases). Germline values: CDR1 SGHRS, CDR2 YFSETQ. The CDR3 spans 15 residues. Trimming stripped 5 bases from V and 8 bases from J, with 22 bases between. This CDR3 is CASRGDSFSSRGYTF. The CDR3 DNA follows: TGCGCCAGCAGGGGGGACTCCTTCTCATCGAGAGGCTACACCTTC.

As concerns this clone: Other nucleotide sequences from this sample produce the same CDR3. The CDR3 region is CASSSQGSQPQHF. In nucleotides, the CDR3 is TGTGCCAGCAGTTCTCAGGGGTCCCAGCCCCAGCATTTT. V usage is TRBV28 and J usage is TRBJ1-5; possible D gene TRBD1, 6 bases. Germline CDR1 is MDHEN and CDR2 is SYDVKM. The CDR3 contains 13 residues. Trimming removed 4 bases from V and 7 bases from J, with 11 bases in between.

The chain links TRBV5-1 to TRBJ2-5; unclear D gene. This CDR3 is 12 amino acids long. V was pared by 2 bases and J by 4 bases, with 6 bases between. CDR1 is SGHRS and CDR2 is YFSETQ in the germline V gene. The CDR3 DNA follows: TGCGCCAGCAGCTTCTACCCAGAGACCCAGTACTTC. It yields the protein CASSFYPETQYF.

The V and J genes are TRBV5-1 and TRBJ2-1, with 11 bases aligning to TRBD2. This CDR3 region has 14 residues. Germline CDR1 and CDR2: SGHRS and YFSETQ. With V trimmed by 6 bases and J by 7 bases, 6 bases remained unmatched. Here the CDR3 reads CASNPSGRSNEQFF. In DNA form, the CDR3 reads TGCGCCAGCAACCCTAGCGGGAGGTCGAATGAGCAGTTCTTC.

The chain employs TRBV29-1 and TRBJ2-5, with D possibly TRBD2 on 6 matching bases. V was shortened by 8 bases and J by 6 bases, with 19 bases between the two germline ends. The CDR3 loop spans 13 amino acids. Germline-derived CDR1 and CDR2 are SQVTM and ANQGSEA. The CDR3, as DNA: TGCAGCACCCGGTGGACTACACCCCAGACCCAGTACTTC. Translation: CSTRWTTPQTQYF. The whole variable domain, remainder taken from reference TRBV29-1 and TRBJ2-5, is SAVISQKPSRDICQRGTSLTIQCQVDSQVTMMFWYRQQPGQSLTLIATANQGSEATYESGFVIDKFPISRPNLTFSTLTVSNMSPEDSSIYLCSTRWTTPQTQYFGPGTRLLVL.

The chain uses TRBV5-4 and TRBJ2-3, with TRBD2 identical over 9 bases. The CDR3 covers 16 residues. Germline-derived CDR1 and CDR2 are SGHNT and YYREEE (reference sequence). The V segment lost 4 bases and the J segment 6 bases; nucleotides outside the gene matches: 12. The CDR3 region has the DNA TGTGCCAGCAGCGGGGGACTAGCAAGGGTCGGGGATACGCAGTATTTT. Protein: CASSGGLARVGDTQYF.

This chain uses TRBV7-3 with TRBJ2-5; 7 bases are a match to TRBD1. The CDR3 totals 13 residues. Germline loops: CDR1 SGHTA, CDR2 FQGTGA. After removal of 6 bases from V and 5 bases from J, the junction contained 6 bases not matched to a gene. The CDR3: CASSYGGQETQYF. CDR3 nucleotides: TGTGCCAGCAGTTATGGGGGACAGGAGACCCAGTACTTC. The full variable domain, with the rest looked up from reference TRBV7-3 and TRBJ2-5, is GAGVSQTPSNKVTEKGKYVELRCDPISGHTALYWYRQSLGQGPEFLIYFQGTGAADDSGLPNDRFFAVRPEGSVSTLKIQRTERGDSAVYLCASSYGGQETQYFGPGTRLLVL.

V gene TRBV4-1 combines with J gene TRBJ2-4, with 8 nucleotides matching TRBD2. J lost 13 bases, V lost 1 base, and 12 bases had no gene match. Per the germline V gene, CDR1 is MGHRA and CDR2 is YSYEKL. The CDR3 is 15 amino acids. The CDR3 DNA is TGCGCCAGCAGCCAAGTCCCGCTAGCGGGCATAAAACAGTACTTC. Its translation: CASSQVPLAGIKQYF.

The rearrangement joins TRBV6-1 to TRBJ2-7, with D possibly TRBD1 on 5 matching bases. Germline CDR1 is MNHNS and CDR2 is SASEGT. The CDR3 spans 19 residues. V gave up 0 bases and J gave up 2 bases, with 23 bases separating them. CDR3 bases: TGTGCCAGCAGTGAAGCGTTAAGGTCTAGGGGTGACCTCCCCTACGAGCAGTACTTC. This gives the protein CASSEALRSRGDLPYEQYF.

V and J are TRBV18 and TRBJ1-4; no reliable D call. The CDR3 is 14 amino acids. Germline V lookup: CDR1 KGHSH, CDR2 LQKENI. V lost 3 bases and J 7 bases, leaving 12 bases between the germline ends. The chain's CDR3 is CASSPPGSSEKLFF. The CDR3 coding sequence is TGTGCCAGCTCACCCCCGGGGTCGAGTGAAAAACTGTTTTTT.

The CDR3 here is CASSQGLLYEQYF. The CDR3 DNA reads TGCGCCAGCAGCCAGGGACTCTTATACGAGCAGTACTTC. The chain carries TRBV4-1 and TRBJ2-7; possibly TRBD2 for D (6 bases). The germline V and J ends were trimmed by 3 bases and 4 bases, with 10 bases remaining between them. Germline CDR1 reads MGHRA; CDR2 reads YSYEKL. This CDR3 contains 13 residues.